This TCR beta chain comes out of a study of blood T cell repertoires in COVID-19. Overall study: COVID-19 samples collected from the United States, Italy and Spain covered acute and convalescent phases. The cDNA or gDNA used as material had been derived from T cells, B-cell-depleted T cells, or PBMCs.

Original data processing: Amplifying reference gene primers gave estimates of nucleated cell counts. TCRdb's copy holds only in-frame clones and misses some; the assay was immunoSEQ multiplex PCR. The DNA was the basis for D and trimming; V, J and clone size are from that table. Altogether 150,000 to 200,000 clones are present, about 85% being singletons, with the ten largest covering approximately 9.4%. Germline trimming cut 3 bases from V and 1 base from J; bases unmatched to any gene: 5. The CDR3 loop spans 16 amino acids. The germline V gene has CDR1 SGHAT and CDR2 FQNNGV. The chain recombines TRBV11-2 with TRBJ2-5; 10 bases match TRBD2. This sequence was found in a woman of 80 years or more with acute or convalescent COVID-19. What was sequenced was peripheral blood. CDR3 coding DNA: TGTGCCAGCAGCTTTAGGAGACTAGCGGGCCAAGAGACCCAGTACTTC. Translating it yields CASSFRRLAGQETQYF.